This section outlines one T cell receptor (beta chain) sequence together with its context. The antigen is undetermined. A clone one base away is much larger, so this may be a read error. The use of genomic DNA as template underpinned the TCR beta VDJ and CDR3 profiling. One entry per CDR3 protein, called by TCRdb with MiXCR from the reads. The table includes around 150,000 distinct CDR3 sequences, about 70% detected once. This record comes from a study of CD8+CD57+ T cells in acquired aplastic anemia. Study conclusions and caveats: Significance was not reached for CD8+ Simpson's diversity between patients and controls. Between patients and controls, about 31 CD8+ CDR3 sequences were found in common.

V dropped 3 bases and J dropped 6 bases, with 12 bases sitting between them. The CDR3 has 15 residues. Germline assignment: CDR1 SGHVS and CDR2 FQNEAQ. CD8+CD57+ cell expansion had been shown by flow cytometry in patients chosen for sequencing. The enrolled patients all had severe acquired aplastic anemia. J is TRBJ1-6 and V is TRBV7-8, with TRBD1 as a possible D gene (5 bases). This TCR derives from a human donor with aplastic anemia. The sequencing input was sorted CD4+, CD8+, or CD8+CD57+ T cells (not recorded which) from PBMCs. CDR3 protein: CASSLGGEFNSPLHF. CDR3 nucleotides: TGTGCCAGCAGCTTGGGGGGGGAGTTTAATTCACCCCTCCACTTT.